This T cell receptor beta chain was recovered during a study of T-cell memory formation after mild COVID-19. Regarding the study as a whole: There was a balanced CD4/CD8 profile in clones contracting day 15 to 85, and later expanders leaned CD4+. CD4+ contracting clones lay mainly in CM and EM, CD8+ ones in EMRA.

This clonotype was counted a few times. Antigen unknown. CDR3 length: 14 amino acids. The V end lost 7 bases, the J end lost 10 bases, and 17 bases lay between the germline ends. 5'RACE with constant-segment primers yielded barcoded, UMI-tagged TCR alpha and TCR beta cDNA libraries. One entry per CDR3 protein results from TCRdb running MiXCR on the 5' RACE reads. This sample has around 200,000 distinct CDR3 sequences, with roughly 20% found just once. The sequence came from a man aged 18 to 29 who had mild COVID-19 (a few samples of this study predate the infection). Cell type and time point are not known. V usage is TRBV12-3 or TRBV12-4 and J usage is TRBJ1-6; possible D gene TRBD1, 6 bases. The sequenced material came from PBMCs or a T cell subset sorted from them (not recorded which). Here the CDR3 DNA reads TGTGCCAGCACCTCCCTGGGGGGGCAATCACCCCTCCACTTT. Amino acid sequence: CASTSLGGQSPLHF.